This entry describes one T cell receptor beta chain. Its antigen is unidentified. These data come from a study of persistence of HIV-infected CD4 T cells. Whole-study context: Donors were ART-treated; their CMV- and Gag-responding CD4+ T cells were isolated.

General study findings and limits: Antigen-responding cells were enriched for degenerate expanded CDR3beta sequences.

The CDR3 contains 14 residues. Looked up from germline, CDR1 is SGHTA and CDR2 is FQGNSA. V was pared by 3 bases and J by 3 bases, with 11 bases between. The libraries were made with immunoSEQ version 4 in survey mode. Assay: immunoSEQ multiplex PCR; the TCRdb copy retains only in-frame clones and omits some. This table holds fewer than 35,000 clones, 82% found once. Stimulation used around 10 ug/mL lysate from CMV-infected fibroblasts. CD40L-negative CD69-negative CD45RO-high memory CD4+ T cells were sorted as populations depleted of antigen-responding cells. Before stimulation, PBMCs underwent CD8+ T cell depletion.

The gene calls are TRBV7-2 and TRBJ1-1; a possible D gene is TRBD1 (5 bases). This TCR was sampled from an adult woman with HIV who was CMV-seropositive. Source: CD4+ T cells sorted from PBMCs after approximately 19-hour stimulation, taken from a patient who received antiretroviral therapy. This CDR3 is CASSFRPRDTEAFF. In DNA, the CDR3 is TGTGCCAGCAGCTTCAGACCCAGGGACACTGAAGCTTTCTTT. The full variable domain, completed using reference TRBV7-2 and TRBJ1-1, is GAGVSQSPSNKVTEKGKDVELRCDPISGHTALYWYRQSLGQGLEFLIYFQGNSAPDKSGLPSDRFSAERTGGSVSTLTIQRTQQEDSAVYLCASSFRPRDTEAFFGQGTRLTVV.